This T cell receptor (beta chain) was observed in a study of blood T cell repertoires in COVID-19. Clones were read by immunoSEQ multiplex PCR, and TCRdb kept only the in-frame ones, dropping some. The profile shows roughly 330,000 clones, around 82% of them singletons. This clonotype was obtained from a woman in her forties or fifties with acute or convalescent COVID-19. Input material: peripheral blood.

CDR3 in amino acids: CASSIANEKLFF. The CDR3 DNA follows: TGTGCCAGTAGTATCGCTAATGAAAAACTGTTTTTT. This chain joins TRBV19 and TRBJ1-4; D not resolved. The CDR3 runs 12 residues. The V gene's germline CDR1 is LNHDA and CDR2 SQIVND (reference sequence). With 3 bases removed from V and 3 bases from J, the gap between germline ends came to 2 bases.